The T cell receptor (beta chain) described here comes from a study of identical twins. The study, taken as a whole, reports: Where out-of-frame alpha sequences were twin-shared, they showed excess low generation probability.

In the case of this clonotype: Its antigen is as yet unknown.

MiXCR, applied by TCRdb to the 5' RACE reads, yields one record per CDR3 protein. Of approximately 530,000 distinct CDR3 sequences in the sample, 20% to 25% were seen once. This sample also belongs to another study, concerning yellow fever vaccine responses in identical twins.

Material for sequencing was CD4+ T cells sorted from blood. This sequence was found in a woman aged 18-29 years in good health.

The CDR3 sequence: CAISEFPYEQYV. The CDR3, as DNA: TGTGCCATCAGTGAGTTCCCCTACGAGCAGTACGTC. This chain links TRBV10-3 with TRBJ2-7; D is undetermined. In germline, CDR1 is ENHRY, CDR2 SYGVKD. Trimming left V 1 base short and J 2 bases short, with 3 bases between. This CDR3 is built from 12 residues.